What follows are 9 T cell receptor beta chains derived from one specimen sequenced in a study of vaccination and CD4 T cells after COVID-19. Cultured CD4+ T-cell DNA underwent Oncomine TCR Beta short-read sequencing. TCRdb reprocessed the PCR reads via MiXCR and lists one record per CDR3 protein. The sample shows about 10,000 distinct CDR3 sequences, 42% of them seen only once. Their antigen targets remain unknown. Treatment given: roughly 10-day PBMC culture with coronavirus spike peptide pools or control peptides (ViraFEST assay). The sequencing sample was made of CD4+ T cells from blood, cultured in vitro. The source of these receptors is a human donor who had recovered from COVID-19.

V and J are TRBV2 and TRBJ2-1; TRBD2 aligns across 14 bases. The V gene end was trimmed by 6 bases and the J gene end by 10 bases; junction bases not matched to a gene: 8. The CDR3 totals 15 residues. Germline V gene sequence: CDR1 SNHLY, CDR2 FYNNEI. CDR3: CASRRLAGGPGEQFF. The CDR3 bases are TGTGCCAGCAGAAGACTAGCGGGGGGGCCGGGAGAGCAGTTCTTC. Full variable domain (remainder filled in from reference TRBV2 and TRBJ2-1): EPEVTQTPSHQVTQMGQEVILRCVPISNHLYFYWYRQILGQKVEFLVSFYNNEISEKSEIFDDQFSVERPDGSNFTLKIRSTKLEDSAMYFCASRRLAGGPGEQFFGPGTRLTVL.

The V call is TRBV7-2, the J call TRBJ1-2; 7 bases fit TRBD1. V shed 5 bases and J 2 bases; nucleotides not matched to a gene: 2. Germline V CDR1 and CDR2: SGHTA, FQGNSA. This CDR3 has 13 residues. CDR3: CASSADRNYGYTF. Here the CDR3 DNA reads TGTGCCAGCAGCGCGGACAGGAACTATGGCTACACCTTC.

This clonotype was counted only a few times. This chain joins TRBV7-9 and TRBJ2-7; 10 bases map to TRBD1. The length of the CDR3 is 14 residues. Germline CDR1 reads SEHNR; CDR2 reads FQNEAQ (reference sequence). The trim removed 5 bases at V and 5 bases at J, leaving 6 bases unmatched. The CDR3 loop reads CASSSRDRGHEQYF. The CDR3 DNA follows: TGTGCCAGCAGCAGCCGGGACAGGGGCCACGAGCAGTACTTC. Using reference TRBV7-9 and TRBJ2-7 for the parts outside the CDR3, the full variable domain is DTGVSQNPRHKITKRGQNVTFRCDPISEHNRLYWYRQTLGQGPEFLTYFQNEAQLEKSRLLSDRFSAERPKGSFSTLEIQRTEQGDSAMYLCASSSRDRGHEQYFGPGTRLTVT.

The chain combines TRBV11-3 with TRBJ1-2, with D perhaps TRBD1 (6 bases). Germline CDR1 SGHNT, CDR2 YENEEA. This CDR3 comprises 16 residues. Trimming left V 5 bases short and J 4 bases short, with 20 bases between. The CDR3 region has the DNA TGTGCCAGCAGCCCCTCAGGACAGCCAGATTTCTATGGCTACACCTTC. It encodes CASSPSGQPDFYGYTF.

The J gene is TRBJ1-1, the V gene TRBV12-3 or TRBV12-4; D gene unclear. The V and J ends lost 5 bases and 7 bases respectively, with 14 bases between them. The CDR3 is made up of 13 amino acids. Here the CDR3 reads CASSDDGLREAFF. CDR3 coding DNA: TGTGCCAGCAGTGACGACGGCCTCCGTGAAGCTTTCTTT.

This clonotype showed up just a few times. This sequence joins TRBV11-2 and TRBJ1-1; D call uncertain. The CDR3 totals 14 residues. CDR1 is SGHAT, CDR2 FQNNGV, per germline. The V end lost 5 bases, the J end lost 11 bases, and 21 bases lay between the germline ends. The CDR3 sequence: CASSPEMRSGTAFF. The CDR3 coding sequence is TGTGCCAGCAGCCCCGAAATGAGGTCGGGCACGGCTTTCTTT. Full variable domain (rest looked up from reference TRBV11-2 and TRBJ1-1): EAGVAQSPRYKIIEKRQSVAFWCNPISGHATLYWYQQILGQGPKLLIQFQNNGVVDDSQLPKDRFSAERLKGVDSTLKIQPAKLEDSAVYLCASSPEMRSGTAFFGQGTRLTVV.

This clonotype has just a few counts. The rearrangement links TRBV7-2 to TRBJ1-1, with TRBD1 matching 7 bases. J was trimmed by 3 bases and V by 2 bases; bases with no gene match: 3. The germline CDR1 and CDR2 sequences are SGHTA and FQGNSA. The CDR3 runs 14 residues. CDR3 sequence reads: CASSLQGGDTEAFF. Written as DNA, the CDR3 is TGTGCCAGCAGCTTACAGGGGGGCGACACTGAAGCTTTCTTT.

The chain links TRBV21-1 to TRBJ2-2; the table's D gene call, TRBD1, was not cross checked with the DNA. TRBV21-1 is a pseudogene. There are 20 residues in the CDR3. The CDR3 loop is CARPKTGTGDRVTWTGELFF. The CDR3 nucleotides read TGTGCCAGGCCCAAAACCGGGACAGGGGATCGGGTGACGTGGACCGGGGAGCTGTTTTTT.

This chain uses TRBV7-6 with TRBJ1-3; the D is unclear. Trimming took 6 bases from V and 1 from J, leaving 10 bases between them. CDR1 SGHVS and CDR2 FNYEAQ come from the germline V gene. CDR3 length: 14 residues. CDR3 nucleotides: TGTGCCAGCAGTTCGAGGGATTCTGGAAACACCATATATTTT. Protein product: CASSSRDSGNTIYF.